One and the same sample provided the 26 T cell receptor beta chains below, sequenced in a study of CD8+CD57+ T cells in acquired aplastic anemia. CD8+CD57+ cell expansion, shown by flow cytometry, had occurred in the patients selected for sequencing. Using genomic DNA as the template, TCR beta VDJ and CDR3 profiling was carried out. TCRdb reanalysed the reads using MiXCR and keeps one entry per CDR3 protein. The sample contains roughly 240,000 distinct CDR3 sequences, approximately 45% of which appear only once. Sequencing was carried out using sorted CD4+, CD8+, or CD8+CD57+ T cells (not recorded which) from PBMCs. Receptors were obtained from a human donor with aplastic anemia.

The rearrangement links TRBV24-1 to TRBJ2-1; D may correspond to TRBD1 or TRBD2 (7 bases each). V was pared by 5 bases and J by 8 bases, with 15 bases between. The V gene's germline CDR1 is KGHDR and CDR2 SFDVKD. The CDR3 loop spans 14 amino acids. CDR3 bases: TGTGCCACCAGTGGCAGGGGGGGCTTCGATGAGCAGTTCTTC. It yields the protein CATSGRGGFDEQFF.

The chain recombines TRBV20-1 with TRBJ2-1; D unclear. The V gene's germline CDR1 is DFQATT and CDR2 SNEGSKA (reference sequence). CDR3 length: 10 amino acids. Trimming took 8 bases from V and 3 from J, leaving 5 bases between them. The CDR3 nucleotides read TGCAGTACAGTCTACAATGAGCAGTTCTTC. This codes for CSTVYNEQFF.

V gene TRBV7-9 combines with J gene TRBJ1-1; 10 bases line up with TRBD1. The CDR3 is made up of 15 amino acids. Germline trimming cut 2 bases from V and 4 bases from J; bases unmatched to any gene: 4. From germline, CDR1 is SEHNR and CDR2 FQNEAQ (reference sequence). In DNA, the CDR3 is TGTGCCAGCAGCTTATGGCGGACAGGGGGCACTGAAGCTTTCTTT. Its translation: CASSLWRTGGTEAFF.

The CDR3 DNA sequence: TGTGCCAGCAGTTACCCACCGGGACAGTTCCCGATCTCTGGAAACACCATATATTTT. Its protein product is CASSYPPGQFPISGNTIYF. V is TRBV6-1 and J is TRBJ1-3, with TRBD1 identical over 7 bases. This CDR3 region has 19 residues. Germline trimming cut 5 bases from V and 0 bases from J; bases unmatched to any gene: 16. The germline gives CDR1 MNHNS, CDR2 SASEGT.

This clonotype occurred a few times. CDR3 bases: TGTGCCAGCAGTGCCTTGCAAGTCCTGGGCCCCTACAATGAGCAGTTCTTC. It translates to CASSALQVLGPYNEQFF. V usage is TRBV6-1 and J usage is TRBJ2-1; D remains ambiguous. Germline lookup yields CDR1 MNHNS and CDR2 SASEGT. The CDR3 is 17 residues long. Trimming removed 4 bases at V and 2 bases at J, with 18 bases between.

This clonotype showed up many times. The CDR3 spells CSVETGFQETQYF. The CDR3 nucleotides are TGCAGCGTTGAGACAGGCTTCCAAGAGACCCAGTACTTC. The chain combines TRBV29-1 with TRBJ2-5, with D tentatively TRBD1 (6 bases). V was pared by 3 bases and J by 1 base, with 9 bases between. Germline assignment: CDR1 SQVTM and CDR2 ANQGSEA. This CDR3 is 13 amino acids long.

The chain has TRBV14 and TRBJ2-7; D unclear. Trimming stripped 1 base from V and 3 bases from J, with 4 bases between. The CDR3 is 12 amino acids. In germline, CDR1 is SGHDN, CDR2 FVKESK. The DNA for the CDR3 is TGTGCCAGCAGCCAAGTTATCTACGAGCAGTACTTC. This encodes CASSQVIYEQYF.

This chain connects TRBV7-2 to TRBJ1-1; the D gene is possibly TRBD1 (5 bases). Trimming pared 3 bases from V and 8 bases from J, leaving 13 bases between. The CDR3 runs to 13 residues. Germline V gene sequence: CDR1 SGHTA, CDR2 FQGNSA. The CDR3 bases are TGTGCCAGCAGCTTGGAGCCCAGGGCCGAAGCTTTCTTT. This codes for CASSLEPRAEAFF.

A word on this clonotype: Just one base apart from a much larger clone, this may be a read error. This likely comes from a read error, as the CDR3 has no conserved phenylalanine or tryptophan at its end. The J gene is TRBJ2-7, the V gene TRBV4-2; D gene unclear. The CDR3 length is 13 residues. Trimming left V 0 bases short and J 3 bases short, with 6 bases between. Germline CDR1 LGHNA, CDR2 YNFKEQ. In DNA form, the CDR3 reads TGTGCCAGCAGCCAAGAAAAAGTCTACGAGCAGTACCTC. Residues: CASSQEKVYEQYL.

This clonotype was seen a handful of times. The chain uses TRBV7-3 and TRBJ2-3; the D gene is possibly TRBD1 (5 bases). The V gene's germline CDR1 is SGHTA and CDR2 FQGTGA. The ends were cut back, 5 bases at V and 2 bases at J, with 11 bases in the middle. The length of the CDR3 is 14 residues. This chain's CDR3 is CASSLDSYTDTQYF. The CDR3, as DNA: TGTGCCAGCAGCCTCGACAGCTACACAGATACGCAGTATTTT.

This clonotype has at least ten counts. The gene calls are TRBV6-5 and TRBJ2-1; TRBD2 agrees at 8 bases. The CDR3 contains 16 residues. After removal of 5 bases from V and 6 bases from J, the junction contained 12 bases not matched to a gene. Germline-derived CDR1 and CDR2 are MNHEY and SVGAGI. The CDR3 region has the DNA TGTGCCAGCAGTCCAACTACTAGCGGCACGGGCAATGAGCAGTTCTTC. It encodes CASSPTTSGTGNEQFF.

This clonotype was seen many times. The CDR3 protein is CASSIAPSRDVEKLFF. CDR3 bases: TGTGCCAGTAGTATAGCCCCGTCCCGGGACGTTGAAAAACTGTTTTTT. The rearrangement links TRBV19 to TRBJ1-4, with D maybe TRBD1 (5 bases). V was trimmed by 1 base and J by 7 bases, leaving 16 bases between them. Germline values: CDR1 LNHDA, CDR2 SQIVND (reference sequence). This CDR3 comprises 16 residues.

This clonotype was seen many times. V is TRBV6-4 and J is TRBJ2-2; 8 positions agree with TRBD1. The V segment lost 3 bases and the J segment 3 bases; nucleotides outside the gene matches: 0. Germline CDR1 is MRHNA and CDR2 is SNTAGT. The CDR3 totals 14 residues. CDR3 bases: TGTGCCAGCAGTGAGGGACAGGACACCGGGGAGCTGTTTTTT. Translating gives CASSEGQDTGELFF.

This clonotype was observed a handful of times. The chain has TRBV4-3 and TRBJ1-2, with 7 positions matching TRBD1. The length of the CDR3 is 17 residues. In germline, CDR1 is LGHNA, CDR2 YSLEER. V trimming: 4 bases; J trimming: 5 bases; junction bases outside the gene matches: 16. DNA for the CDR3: TGCGCCAGCAGCCGACTTTACAGGGGCCTGGTAGGGTATGGCTACACCTTC. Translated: CASSRLYRGLVGYGYTF.

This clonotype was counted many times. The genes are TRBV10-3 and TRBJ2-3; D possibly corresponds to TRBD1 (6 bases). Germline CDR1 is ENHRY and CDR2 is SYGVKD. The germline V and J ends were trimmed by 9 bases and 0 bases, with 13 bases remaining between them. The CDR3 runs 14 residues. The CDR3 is CAIQPQGSTDTQYF. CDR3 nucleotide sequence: TGTGCCATACAACCACAGGGTAGCACAGATACGCAGTATTTT.

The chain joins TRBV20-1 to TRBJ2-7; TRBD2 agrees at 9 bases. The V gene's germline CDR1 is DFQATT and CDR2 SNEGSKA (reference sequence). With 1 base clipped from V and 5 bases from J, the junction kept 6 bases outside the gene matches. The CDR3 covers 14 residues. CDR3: CSARGAGGPHEQYF. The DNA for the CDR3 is TGCAGTGCTAGAGGCGCGGGAGGGCCGCACGAGCAGTACTTC.

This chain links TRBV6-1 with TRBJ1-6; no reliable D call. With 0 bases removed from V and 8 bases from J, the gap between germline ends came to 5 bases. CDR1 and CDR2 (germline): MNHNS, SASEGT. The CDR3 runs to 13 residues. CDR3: CASSEAPDSPLHF. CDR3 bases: TGTGCCAGCAGTGAAGCCCCTGATTCACCCCTCCACTTT.

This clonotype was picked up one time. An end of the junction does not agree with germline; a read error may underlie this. This chain's CDR3 is CASSGEQTGATHEQYF. CDR3 bases: TGTGCCAGCAGCGGCGAACAGACAGGGGCCACTCACGAGCAGTACTTC. The chain uses TRBV10-1 and TRBJ2-7; 8 bases map to TRBD1. Germline loops: CDR1 WNHNN, CDR2 SYGVQD (reference sequence). The length of the CDR3 is 16 residues.

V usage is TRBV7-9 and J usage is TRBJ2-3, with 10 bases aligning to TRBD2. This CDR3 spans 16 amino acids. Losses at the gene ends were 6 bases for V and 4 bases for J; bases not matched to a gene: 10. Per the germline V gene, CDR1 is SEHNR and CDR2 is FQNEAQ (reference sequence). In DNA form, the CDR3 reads TGTGCCAGCAGTCCCCTCCTAGCGGGAGAATCAGATACGCAGTATTTT. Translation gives CASSPLLAGESDTQYF.

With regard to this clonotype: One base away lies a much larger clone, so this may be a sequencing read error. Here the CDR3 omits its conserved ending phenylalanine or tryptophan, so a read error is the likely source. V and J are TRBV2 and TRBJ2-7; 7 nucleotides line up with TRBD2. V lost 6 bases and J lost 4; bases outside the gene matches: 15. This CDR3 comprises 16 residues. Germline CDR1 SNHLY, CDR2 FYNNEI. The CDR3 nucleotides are TGTGCCAGCAGCTTAGGGCCAGCGGGAAAGGGGTACGAGCAGTACCTC. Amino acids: CASSLGPAGKGYEQYL.

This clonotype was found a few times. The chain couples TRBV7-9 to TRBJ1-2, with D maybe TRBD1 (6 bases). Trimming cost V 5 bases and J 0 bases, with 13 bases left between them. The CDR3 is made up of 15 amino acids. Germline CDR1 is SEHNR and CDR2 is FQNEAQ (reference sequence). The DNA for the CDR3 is TGTGCCAGCAGCGCGGGACAACTGACTAACTATGGCTACACCTTC. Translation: CASSAGQLTNYGYTF.

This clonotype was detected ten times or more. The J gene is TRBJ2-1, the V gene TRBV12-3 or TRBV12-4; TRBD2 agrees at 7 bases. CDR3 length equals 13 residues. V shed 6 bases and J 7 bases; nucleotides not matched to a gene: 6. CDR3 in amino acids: CASSPQLANEQFF. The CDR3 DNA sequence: TGTGCCAGCAGCCCACAACTAGCGAATGAGCAGTTCTTC.

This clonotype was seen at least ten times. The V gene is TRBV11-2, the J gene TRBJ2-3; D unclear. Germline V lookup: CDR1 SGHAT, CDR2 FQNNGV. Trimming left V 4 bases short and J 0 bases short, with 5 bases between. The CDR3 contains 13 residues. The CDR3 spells CASSSDSTDTQYF. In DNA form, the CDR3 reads TGTGCCAGCAGCTCGGACAGCACAGATACGCAGTATTTT.

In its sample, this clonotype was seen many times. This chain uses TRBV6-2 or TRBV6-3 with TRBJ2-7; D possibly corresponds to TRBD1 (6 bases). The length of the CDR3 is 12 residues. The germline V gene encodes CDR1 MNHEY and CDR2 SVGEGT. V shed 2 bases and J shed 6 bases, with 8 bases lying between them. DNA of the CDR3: TGTGCCAGCAGTTACGGCAGGGGCGAGCAGTACTTC. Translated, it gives CASSYGRGEQYF.

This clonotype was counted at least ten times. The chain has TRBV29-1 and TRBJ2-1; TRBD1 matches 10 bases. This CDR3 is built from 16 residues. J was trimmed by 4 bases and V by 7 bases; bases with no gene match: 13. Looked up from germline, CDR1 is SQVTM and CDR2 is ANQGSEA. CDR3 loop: CSASGSGTGEYNEQFF. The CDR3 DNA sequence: TGCAGCGCGAGCGGATCCGGGACAGGGGAATACAATGAGCAGTTCTTC.

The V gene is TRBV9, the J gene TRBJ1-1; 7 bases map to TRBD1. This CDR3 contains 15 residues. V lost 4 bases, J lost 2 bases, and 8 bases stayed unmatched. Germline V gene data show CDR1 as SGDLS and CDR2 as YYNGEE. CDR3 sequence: CASSLPGGRNTEAFF. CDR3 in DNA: TGTGCCAGCAGCCTACCAGGGGGGAGAAACACTGAAGCTTTCTTT.